This T cell receptor beta chain was sequenced for a study of shared clonotypes between healthy human individuals. Points from the study as a whole: Estimated clonotype richness was generally higher in naive than memory subsets.

Remarks on this clone: As yet, its antigen is unknown.

TCRdb keeps only in-frame clones here, not all; method: immunoSEQ multiplex PCR. The sample contains about 1 million clones, around 74% of which appear only once. Trimming cost V 9 bases and J 1 base, with 15 bases left between them. Germline V gene sequence: CDR1 MDHEN, CDR2 SYDVKM. The CDR3 has 14 residues. The donors were all Caucasian adults (living in Nashville, Tennessee). The specimen sequenced was memory CD4+ T cells sorted from blood. The sample's subset: CD45RA-negative fraction. The V call is TRBV28, the J call TRBJ1-1; possible D gene TRBD1, 6 bases. This receptor was identified in a young man in good health. In nucleotides, the CDR3 is TGTGCCAGTCGAACAGGGCCCCAGAACACTGAAGCTTTCTTT. Translation: CASRTGPQNTEAFF.